The 6 T cell receptor beta chains below were found in one sample sequenced in a study of blood T cell repertoires in COVID-19. Using immunoSEQ multiplex PCR, the repertoire was profiled, and TCRdb retains in-frame clones only, with some absent. The sample lists about 140,000 clones; around nine tenths were seen once. Sequenced sample: peripheral blood. The source of these receptors is a woman aged 40 to 49 with acute or convalescent COVID-19.

The chain combines TRBV5-1 with TRBJ2-5; 9 positions match TRBD2. CDR1 and CDR2 from the germline V gene are SGHRS and YFSETQ. The trim removed 0 bases at V and 2 bases at J, leaving 2 bases unmatched. The CDR3 runs 15 residues. Here the CDR3 reads CASSLVTSGQETQYF. CDR3 in DNA: TGCGCCAGCAGCTTGGTGACTAGCGGACAAGAGACCCAGTACTTC.

This chain connects TRBV30 to TRBJ1-2; D is ambiguous. Trimming removed 3 bases from V and 4 bases from J, with 12 bases in between. CDR1 is GTSNPN, CDR2 SVGIG, per germline (reference sequence). The CDR3 covers 13 residues. CDR3 nucleotide sequence: TGTGCCTGGAGAGCCGGGATCTCCTATGGCTACACCTTC. This encodes CAWRAGISYGYTF.

CDR3 loop: CASSSFLNYGYTF. DNA for the CDR3: TGTGCCAGCAGCTCCTTCCTGAACTATGGCTACACCTTC. This chain joins TRBV7-9 and TRBJ1-2; no reliable D call. CDR1 and CDR2 (germline): SEHNR, FQNEAQ (reference sequence). Trimming took 4 bases from V and 2 from J, leaving 8 bases between them. This CDR3 is 13 amino acids long. Using reference TRBV7-9 and TRBJ1-2 for the parts outside the CDR3, the full variable domain is DTGVSQNPRHKITKRGQNVTFRCDPISEHNRLYWYRQTLGQGPEFLTYFQNEAQLEKSRLLSDRFSAERPKGSFSTLEIQRTEQGDSAMYLCASSSFLNYGYTFGSGTRLTVV.

This clone was detected only once. The chain employs TRBV4-3 and TRBJ1-3; D is possibly TRBD1 (5 bases). Trimming pared 0 bases from V and 3 bases from J, leaving 15 bases between. CDR3 length equals 17 residues. CDR1 is LGHNA, CDR2 YSLEER, per germline. This CDR3 reads CASSQDRGGVRGNTIYF. The DNA for the CDR3 is TGCGCCAGCAGCCAAGATCGAGGAGGGGTACGTGGAAACACCATATATTTT.

The V and J genes are TRBV7-3 and TRBJ2-2; weak D call: TRBD1 (6 bases). The CDR3 runs 18 residues. V lost 6 bases and J lost 1, with 21 bases in between. Germline V gene lookup returns CDR1 SGHTA and CDR2 FQGTGA. CDR3 nucleotide sequence: TGTGCCAGCAGGTTCACCCGAATAGGACAGATGAACACCGGGGAGCTGTTTTTT. Translated: CASRFTRIGQMNTGELFF.

This chain joins TRBV6-2 or TRBV6-3 and TRBJ1-5; 9 bases are a match to TRBD1. V dropped 6 bases and J dropped 4; count of bases not matched to a gene: 13. Germline assignment: CDR1 MNHEY and CDR2 SVGEGT. This CDR3 is 17 amino acids long. CDR3 protein: CASSIVRTGAGNQPQHF. CDR3 nucleotide sequence: TGTGCCAGCAGCATAGTACGGACAGGGGCGGGAAATCAGCCCCAGCATTTT.